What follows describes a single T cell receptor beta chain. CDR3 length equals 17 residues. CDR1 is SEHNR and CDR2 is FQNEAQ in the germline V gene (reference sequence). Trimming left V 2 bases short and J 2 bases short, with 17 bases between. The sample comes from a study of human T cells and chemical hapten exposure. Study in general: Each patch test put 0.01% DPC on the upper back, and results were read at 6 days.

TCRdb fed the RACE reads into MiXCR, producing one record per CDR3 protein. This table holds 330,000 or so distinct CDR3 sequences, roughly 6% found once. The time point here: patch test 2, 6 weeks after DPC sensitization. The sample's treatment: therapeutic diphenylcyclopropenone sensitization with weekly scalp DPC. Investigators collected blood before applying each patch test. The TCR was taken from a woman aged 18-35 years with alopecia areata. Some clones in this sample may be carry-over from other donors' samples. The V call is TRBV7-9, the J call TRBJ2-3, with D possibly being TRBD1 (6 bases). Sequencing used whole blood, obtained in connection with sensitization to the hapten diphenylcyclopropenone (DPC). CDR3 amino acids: CASSLPTTGPPTDTQYF. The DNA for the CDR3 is TGTGCCAGCAGCTTACCTACCACAGGGCCTCCCACAGATACGCAGTATTTT.